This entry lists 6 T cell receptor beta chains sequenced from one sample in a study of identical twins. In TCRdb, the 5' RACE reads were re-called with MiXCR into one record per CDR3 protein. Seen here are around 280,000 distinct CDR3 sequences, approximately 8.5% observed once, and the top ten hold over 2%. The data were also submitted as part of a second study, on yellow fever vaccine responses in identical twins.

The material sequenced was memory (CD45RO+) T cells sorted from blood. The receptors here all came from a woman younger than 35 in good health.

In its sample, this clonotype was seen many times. CDR3 sequence reads: CASSASTRGPLVDEQFF. CDR3 DNA sequence: TGTGCCAGCAGCGCATCAACCAGGGGGCCGCTAGTTGATGAGCAGTTCTTC. The V call is TRBV3-1, the J call TRBJ2-1, with 8 nucleotides matching TRBD1. The CDR3 sequence is 17 residues long. The germline gives CDR1 LGHDT, CDR2 YNNKEL (reference sequence). The V and J ends lost 5 bases and 8 bases, in that order; junction bases with no gene match: 17.

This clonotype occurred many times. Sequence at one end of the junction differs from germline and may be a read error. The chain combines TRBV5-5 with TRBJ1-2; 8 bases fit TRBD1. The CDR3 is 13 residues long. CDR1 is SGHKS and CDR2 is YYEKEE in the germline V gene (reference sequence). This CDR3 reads CASSRDRGYGYTF. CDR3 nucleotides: TGCGCCAGCAGCCGCGACAGGGGCTATGGCTACACCTTC.

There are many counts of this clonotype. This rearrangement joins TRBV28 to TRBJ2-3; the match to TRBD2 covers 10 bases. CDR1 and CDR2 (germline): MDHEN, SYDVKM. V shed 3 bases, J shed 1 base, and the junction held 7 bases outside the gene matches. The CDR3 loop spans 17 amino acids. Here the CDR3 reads CASSFWTSGGGTDTQYF. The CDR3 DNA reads TGTGCCAGCAGTTTTTGGACTAGCGGAGGGGGCACAGATACGCAGTATTTT.

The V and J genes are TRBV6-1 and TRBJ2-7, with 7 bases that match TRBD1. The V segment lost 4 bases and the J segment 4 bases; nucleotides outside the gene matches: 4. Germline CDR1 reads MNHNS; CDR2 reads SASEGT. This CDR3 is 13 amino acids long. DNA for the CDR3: TGTGCCAGCAGTGGAAACAGGGGATACGAGCAGTACGTC. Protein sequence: CASSGNRGYEQYV.

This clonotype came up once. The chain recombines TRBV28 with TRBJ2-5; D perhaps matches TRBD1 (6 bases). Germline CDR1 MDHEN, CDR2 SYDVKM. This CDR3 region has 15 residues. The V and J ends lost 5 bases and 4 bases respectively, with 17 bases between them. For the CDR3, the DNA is TGTGCCAGCAGTGCGCTACAGGGTAACGGAGAGACCCAGTACTTC. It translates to CASSALQGNGETQYF.

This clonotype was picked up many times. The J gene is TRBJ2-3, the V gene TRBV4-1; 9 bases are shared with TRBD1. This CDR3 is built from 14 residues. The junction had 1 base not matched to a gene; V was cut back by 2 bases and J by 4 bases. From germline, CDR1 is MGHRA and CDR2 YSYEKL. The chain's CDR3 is CASSQRQGADTQYF. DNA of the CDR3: TGCGCCAGCAGCCAAAGACAGGGGGCAGATACGCAGTATTTT.